The 18 T cell receptor beta chains below all came from one sample that was sequenced in a study of blood T cell repertoires in COVID-19 (dated by TCRdb to 2020 to 2022). The library relied on the immunoSEQ multiplex PCR assay. What TCRdb holds here is the immuneACCESS table cut down to in-frame rearrangements. Part of the clones is not present; checked against another copy, under half of the missing clones reflect an unresolved V gene, and the others are unexplained. This sample holds about 200,000 clones; approximately 86% were observed only once. The top ten clonotypes cover roughly 4% of the sample. The sequencing input was PBMCs or T cells enriched from blood (not recorded which). The receptor source for this set is a woman under 40 who had been exposed to COVID-19.

This clone has only one observation. The chain employs TRBV27 and TRBJ1-2, with a weak D call TRBD1 (5 bases). Germline lookup yields CDR1 MNHEY and CDR2 SMNVEV (reference sequence). The CDR3 runs to 13 residues. Trimming removed 3 bases from V and 5 bases from J, with 10 bases in between. DNA for the CDR3: TGTGCCAGCAGTTTCGGCAGGGCTTATGGCTACACCTTC. Translation: CASSFGRAYGYTF.

The chain's CDR3 is CASSPAEQGDQPQHF. CDR3 coding DNA: TGTGCCAGCAGCCCGGCCGAACAGGGGGATCAGCCCCAGCATTTT. The chain is built from TRBV21-1 and TRBJ1-5; the listed D gene, TRBD1, was not tested against the DNA. TRBV21-1 is labeled a pseudogene. The length of the CDR3 is 15 residues.

This chain connects TRBV19 to TRBJ1-2, with 10 bases aligning to TRBD1. Germline CDR1 is LNHDA and CDR2 is SQIVND (reference sequence). V shed 6 bases and J 4 bases; nucleotides not matched to a gene: 5. The CDR3 is 14 amino acids. In DNA form, the CDR3 reads TGTGCCAGTAGATCGGGACAGGGGAGCTATGGCTACACCTTC. As protein: CASRSGQGSYGYTF.

The chain employs TRBV18 and TRBJ1-1, with D unclear. Germline V CDR1 and CDR2: KGHSH, LQKENI. V was clipped by 0 bases and J by 5 bases, with 13 bases between them. The CDR3 length is 15 residues. The CDR3, as DNA: TGTGCCAGCTCACCACCTCCGGGGTCGGTTACTGAAGCTTTCTTT. Encoded protein: CASSPPPGSVTEAFF.

This chain joins TRBV7-2 and TRBJ2-5, with a tentative D call TRBD2 (6 bases). Germline V CDR1 and CDR2: SGHTA, FQGNSA. V dropped 7 bases and J dropped 5 bases, with 26 bases sitting between them. This CDR3 comprises 17 residues. CDR3 nucleotides: TGTGCCAGCACCCCCTCAGGAGGGGCCATCAGAGGGGAGACCCAGTACTTC. Translation: CASTPSGGAIRGETQYF.

This clone was picked up one time. V is TRBV27 and J is TRBJ2-7; 10 nucleotides agree with TRBD2. V lost 5 bases to trimming and J lost 4 bases; unmatched junction nucleotides: 8. The germline V gene encodes CDR1 MNHEY and CDR2 SMNVEV (reference sequence). This CDR3 has 15 residues. The CDR3 sequence is CASSLRASGGYEQYF. For the CDR3, the DNA is TGTGCCAGCAGTCTCCGGGCTAGCGGGGGTTACGAGCAGTACTTC.

The chain has TRBV24-1 and TRBJ1-1; TRBD1 matches 9 bases. Germline V CDR1 and CDR2: KGHDR, SFDVKD. The CDR3 covers 15 residues. The trim removed 5 bases at V and 5 bases at J, leaving 8 bases unmatched. This CDR3 is CATSVGDRDLTEAFF. The DNA of the CDR3 is TGTGCCACCAGTGTAGGGGACAGGGATTTGACTGAAGCTTTCTTT.

The genes are TRBV3-1 (or the pseudogene TRBV3-2) and TRBJ1-1, with D possibly matching TRBD1 (5 bases). Deletions cut 2 bases from V and 4 bases from J, with 14 bases between. The CDR3 consists of 15 residues. The V gene's germline CDR1 is LGHDT and CDR2 YNNKEL (reference sequence). The DNA of the CDR3 is TGTGCCAGCAGCCAAAGACAGATCTTGGGCACTGAAGCTTTCTTT. Translation gives CASSQRQILGTEAFF.

This clone was counted once. The chain recombines TRBV18 with TRBJ1-1, with a weak D call TRBD1 (5 bases). The V gene's germline CDR1 is KGHSH and CDR2 LQKENI. The CDR3 covers 17 residues. Between the trimmed V and J ends, which lost 2 bases and 2 bases, there was a span of 18 bases. CDR3 protein: CASSPGSNRQINTEAFF. CDR3 coding DNA: TGTGCCAGCTCACCAGGGTCGAATCGACAGATTAACACTGAAGCTTTCTTT.

CDR3 bases: TGTGCCAGCAGCGTCCGACTAGCGGGGACCGGGGAGCTGTTTTTT. Translation: CASSVRLAGTGELFF. V is TRBV9 and J is TRBJ2-2; TRBD2 agrees at 11 bases. With V trimmed by 2 bases and J by 5 bases, 2 bases remained unmatched. This CDR3 spans 15 amino acids. Germline V gene data show CDR1 as SGDLS and CDR2 as YYNGEE.

The chain employs TRBV3-1 (or the pseudogene TRBV3-2) and TRBJ2-7; D ambiguous. CDR1 is LGHDT and CDR2 is YNNKEL in the germline V gene (reference sequence). Trimming took off 6 bases at V and 0 bases at J, with 6 bases between the two ends. The CDR3 runs 12 residues. CDR3 amino acids: CASSPSSYEQYF. The CDR3, as DNA: TGTGCCAGCAGTCCTAGCTCCTACGAGCAGTACTTC.

The rearrangement joins TRBV27 to TRBJ1-1; TRBD1 is a possible D gene (6 bases). The V gene lost 4 bases and the J gene lost 4 bases, with 19 bases spanning the gap. The CDR3 loop spans 16 amino acids. Germline CDR1 MNHEY, CDR2 SMNVEV (reference sequence). The CDR3 DNA sequence: TGTGCCAGCAGTTCGCCTGCCCGGATAGGGGGCACTGAAGCTTTCTTT. Its translation: CASSSPARIGGTEAFF.

The chain employs TRBV9 and TRBJ2-3, with D tentatively TRBD2 (5 bases). Germline-derived CDR1 and CDR2 are SGDLS and YYNGEE. This CDR3 region has 14 residues. V was trimmed by 2 bases and J by 0 bases, leaving 7 bases between them. CDR3 coding DNA: TGTGCCAGCAGCGTCAGAGGGAGCACAGATACGCAGTATTTT. Translating gives CASSVRGSTDTQYF. Complete variable domain (other parts from reference TRBV9 and TRBJ2-3): DSGVTQTPKHLITATGQRVTLRCSPRSGDLSVYWYQQSLDQGLQFLIQYYNGEERAKGNILERFSAQQFPDLHSELNLSSLELGDSALYFCASSVRGSTDTQYFGPGTRLTVL.

CDR3 coding DNA: TGTGCCAGCAGTCGGAACGGACTAGCGGCTAGCTCCTACGAGCAGTACTTC. The encoded protein is CASSRNGLAASSYEQYF. The chain carries TRBV27 and TRBJ2-7; 10 nucleotides agree with TRBD2. The CDR3 is 17 amino acids. The V gene end was trimmed by 5 bases and the J gene end by 0 bases; junction bases not matched to a gene: 10. CDR1 MNHEY and CDR2 SMNVEV come from the germline V gene (reference sequence).

This clone has a single count. J is TRBJ2-2 and V is TRBV24-1, with 10 bases matching TRBD1. The CDR3 is 14 amino acids. Germline loops: CDR1 KGHDR, CDR2 SFDVKD. V lost 4 bases to trimming and J lost 6 bases; unmatched junction nucleotides: 1. The CDR3 region is CATSETGGPGELFF. The CDR3, as DNA: TGTGCCACCAGTGAGACAGGGGGCCCCGGGGAGCTGTTTTTT.

This chain joins TRBV18 and TRBJ2-1, with 10 bases aligning to TRBD2. V shed 6 bases, J shed 7 bases, and the junction held 9 bases outside the gene matches. Per germline, CDR1 KGHSH and CDR2 LQKENI. The CDR3 has 15 residues. In DNA, the CDR3 is TGTGCCAGCTCCGCTTTCCTAGCGGGGGTTAATGAGCAGTTCTTC. Residues: CASSAFLAGVNEQFF.

The chain employs TRBV5-8 and TRBJ1-5, with TRBD1 identical over 7 bases. The CDR3 length is 17 residues. CDR1 is SGHTS, CDR2 YDEGEE, per germline. Trimming cost V 4 bases and J 0 bases; bases outside gene matches: 10. Here the CDR3 DNA reads TGTGCCAGCAGCCGAACCGGGACAGCTTATAGCAATCAGCCCCAGCATTTT. Protein sequence: CASSRTGTAYSNQPQHF.

V and J are TRBV18 and TRBJ1-1; D perhaps matches TRBD1 (5 bases). Germline CDR1 and CDR2: KGHSH and LQKENI. The CDR3 has 13 amino acids. Trimming cost V 6 bases and J 1 base, with 9 bases left between them. The CDR3 protein is CASSREENTEAFF. The DNA of the CDR3 is TGTGCCAGCTCCAGGGAGGAGAACACTGAAGCTTTCTTT.